This note documents a single T cell receptor (beta chain) sequence. The antigen remains unidentified. This specimen comes from a study of CD8 T cells in ankylosing spondylitis. From the 5' RACE reads, TCRdb called clonotypes with MiXCR, one entry per CDR3 protein. The repertoire holds 250,000 to 350,000 distinct CDR3 sequences, with around 20% as singletons. Germline V lookup: CDR1 SGHAT, CDR2 FQNNGV. V was cut by 5 bases and J by 7 bases, with 11 bases left in between. This CDR3 has 13 residues. Overall study results and limits: A TCR beta motif of about 8 highly homologous variants seemed to mark ankylosing spondylitis blood. Earlier work had already found some motif variants in reactive arthritis synovial fluid and blood.

Input material: blood, either unsorted or a sorted T cell fraction (not recorded which). The genes are TRBV11-2 and TRBJ2-2; no reliable D call. The receptor comes from a male donor with ankylosing spondylitis or in good health (not recorded which). The CDR3: CASSTLYGGELFF. CDR3 DNA sequence: TGTGCCAGCAGCACGCTGTATGGCGGGGAGCTGTTTTTT.